This passage covers 2 T cell receptor beta chains from one sample sequenced in a study of T cell responses to AZD1222 COVID-19 vaccine. TCRdb keeps only in-frame clones here, not all; method: immunoSEQ multiplex PCR. The table shows some 120,000 clones, with about nine tenths occurring only once. The source material was peripheral blood, sampled on day 0 of AZD1222 vaccination. These receptors originate from an adult in good health.

The DNA of the CDR3 is TGTGCCTCCGGCTGGGGGGGTGAGCAGTTCTTC. Its translation is CASGWGGEQFF. The rearrangement joins TRBV9 to TRBJ2-1; 7 nucleotides agree with TRBD2. Germline CDR1 SGDLS, CDR2 YYNGEE. This CDR3 comprises 11 residues. V was pared by 10 bases and J by 9 bases, with 7 bases of the junction left unmatched.

The V call is TRBV19, the J call TRBJ2-1; TRBD2 might be the D (5 bases). The germline V gene encodes CDR1 LNHDA and CDR2 SQIVND (reference sequence). This CDR3 region has 16 residues. The V and J ends lost 8 bases and 2 bases respectively, with 19 bases between them. The CDR3 reads CASLSHLNGAYNEQFF. The CDR3 bases are TGTGCCAGTCTAAGTCACTTAAACGGGGCCTACAATGAGCAGTTCTTC.